A single sample is the source of the 15 T cell receptor beta chains below, sequenced in a study of blood T cells in healthy people across ages. Primed by a sample-barcoded 5' primer and a J-beta primer mix, a second PCR proceeded for about 6 to 11 cycles. TCRdb re-called the 5' RACE reads with MiXCR, one entry per CDR3 protein. The sample lists about 1.4 million distinct CDR3 sequences, 55% to 75% occurring once. Specimen: blood. These receptors were collected from a man between 18 and 29 years old in good health.

The rearrangement joins TRBV3-1 to TRBJ1-2; D remains ambiguous. Germline values: CDR1 LGHDT, CDR2 YNNKEL (reference sequence). Trimming pared 3 bases from V and 5 bases from J, leaving 19 bases between. The CDR3 has 16 residues. CDR3 loop: CASSQRLTTAPYGYTF. The CDR3 bases are TGTGCCAGCAGCCAGCGCCTGACTACCGCACCGTATGGCTACACCTTC.

This clonotype was detected only a few times. V gene TRBV5-1 combines with J gene TRBJ1-1, with a possible D match to TRBD1 (6 bases). V was pared by 7 bases and J by 5 bases, with 18 bases between. The CDR3 covers 14 residues. Germline CDR1 SGHRS, CDR2 YFSETQ. The CDR3 nucleotides are TGCGCCAGCTCCCAAGGGGCGCAGGGGACTGAAGCTTTCTTT. Protein: CASSQGAQGTEAFF.

V usage is TRBV12-3 or TRBV12-4 and J usage is TRBJ2-1; D not certain. There are 13 residues in the CDR3. The V gene lost 7 bases and the J gene lost 13 bases, with 20 bases spanning the gap. Here the CDR3 DNA reads TGTGCCAGCACCCCCCAAAACCAAGAGACCCAGTTCTTC. Translation gives CASTPQNQETQFF.

The V gene is TRBV13, the J gene TRBJ1-2; 7 bases match TRBD1. Germline V CDR1 and CDR2: PRHDT, FYEKMQ (reference sequence). The CDR3 has 14 residues. Trimming removed 5 bases from V and 4 bases from J; junction bases left unmatched: 7. Here the CDR3 reads CASSIKGATYGYTF. CDR3 coding DNA: TGTGCCAGCAGCATCAAGGGGGCGACCTATGGCTACACCTTC.

The chain uses TRBV24-1 and TRBJ2-3; 11 bases are a match to TRBD2. The length of the CDR3 is 15 residues. Germline values: CDR1 KGHDR, CDR2 SFDVKD. V was clipped by 3 bases and J by 7 bases; unmatched bases: 5. The CDR3 sequence: CATSDLAGGVYTQYF. The CDR3, as DNA: TGTGCCACCAGTGATCTAGCGGGGGGCGTCTATACGCAGTATTTT.

J is TRBJ2-2 and V is TRBV11-2; D perhaps matches TRBD2 (5 bases). The CDR3 is 16 amino acids. Germline lookup yields CDR1 SGHAT and CDR2 FQNNGV. Trimming pared 5 bases from V and 1 base from J, leaving 14 bases between. The CDR3 loop reads CASSPRGSWNTGELFF. The DNA of the CDR3 is TGTGCCAGCAGCCCCCGAGGGAGTTGGAACACCGGGGAGCTGTTTTTT.

This clonotype appeared a few times. V is TRBV7-2 and J is TRBJ2-7; D is ambiguous. V lost 2 bases and J lost 2, with 13 bases in between. Germline V gene sequence: CDR1 SGHTA, CDR2 FQGNSA. The CDR3 loop spans 15 amino acids. The CDR3 region has the DNA TGTGCCAGCAGCTTAAGTACAGTTTTTACCTACGAGCAGTACTTC. It codes for CASSLSTVFTYEQYF.

This clonotype was seen more than once but under ten times. The chain recombines TRBV28 with TRBJ1-2; D is unresolved. Trimming cost V 2 bases and J 4 bases, with 11 bases left between them. Germline V gene lookup returns CDR1 MDHEN and CDR2 SYDVKM. This CDR3 region has 14 residues. Here the CDR3 DNA reads TGTGCCAGCAGTTTACAAGGTTTGGGCTATGGCTACACCTTC. It encodes CASSLQGLGYGYTF.

The genes are TRBV7-8 and TRBJ1-1; the D is unclear. CDR3 size: 15 residues. V was pared by 5 bases and J by 5 bases, with 18 bases between. The V gene's germline CDR1 is SGHVS and CDR2 FQNEAQ. CDR3 coding DNA: TGTGCCAGCAGCGCGCAAACGATGGAAGAAACTGAAGCTTTCTTT. It specifies CASSAQTMEETEAFF.

This clonotype was seen a handful of times. The chain joins TRBV10-1 to TRBJ2-7; 12 bases fit TRBD2. The trim removed 4 bases at V and 8 bases at J, leaving 21 bases unmatched. Per germline, CDR1 WNHNN and CDR2 SYGVQD (reference sequence). This CDR3 is 19 amino acids long. CDR3 nucleotide sequence: TGCGCCAGCAGTGTGGAATGCGTGACTAGCGGGAGAGAGGTGAGGAAGCAGTACTTC. Translation: CASSVECVTSGREVRKQYF.

This chain links TRBV5-6 with TRBJ2-7; D remains ambiguous. Germline loops: CDR1 SGHDT, CDR2 YYEEEE. V lost 1 base and J 7 bases, leaving 15 bases between the germline ends. The CDR3 is 14 residues long. The CDR3 reads CASSLSRASNEQYF. For the CDR3, the DNA is TGTGCCAGCAGCTTGTCTCGGGCCTCCAATGAGCAGTACTTC.

This rearrangement joins TRBV4-3 to TRBJ1-2, with D unresolved. Germline V gene lookup returns CDR1 LGHNA and CDR2 YSLEER. CDR3 length: 14 amino acids. V dropped 4 bases and J dropped 2 bases, with 11 bases sitting between them. CDR3 sequence (DNA): TGCGCCAGCAGCCCCGCCCGCAACAACTATGGCTACACCTTC. As protein: CASSPARNNYGYTF.

Written as DNA, the CDR3 is TGTGCCAGCAGCAAAGAAGAGGCGGGGGAAAAACTGTTTTTT. This sequence encodes CASSKEEAGEKLFF. The chain is built from TRBV12-3 or TRBV12-4 and TRBJ1-4; D is undetermined. With 6 bases removed from V and 8 bases from J, the gap between germline ends came to 16 bases. CDR3 length: 14 residues.

The CDR3 region is CASSPLSGTGGAYEQYF. In nucleotides, the CDR3 is TGTGCCAGCAGCCCCCTGTCCGGGACGGGAGGTGCCTACGAGCAGTACTTC. This chain uses TRBV11-2 with TRBJ2-7; TRBD2 aligns across 7 bases. The germline V gene encodes CDR1 SGHAT and CDR2 FQNNGV. V was clipped by 5 bases and J by 2 bases; unmatched bases: 15. The CDR3 totals 17 residues.

V is TRBV25-1 and J is TRBJ2-5; D is possibly TRBD2 (5 bases). Germline CDR1 reads MGHDK; CDR2 reads SYGVNS. The V gene lost 2 bases and the J gene lost 6 bases, with 16 bases spanning the gap. The CDR3 is made up of 15 amino acids. The CDR3 coding sequence is TGTGCCAGCAGTGAAGAGGGCTTACTCCCCAAGACCCAGTACTTC. This gives the protein CASSEEGLLPKTQYF.